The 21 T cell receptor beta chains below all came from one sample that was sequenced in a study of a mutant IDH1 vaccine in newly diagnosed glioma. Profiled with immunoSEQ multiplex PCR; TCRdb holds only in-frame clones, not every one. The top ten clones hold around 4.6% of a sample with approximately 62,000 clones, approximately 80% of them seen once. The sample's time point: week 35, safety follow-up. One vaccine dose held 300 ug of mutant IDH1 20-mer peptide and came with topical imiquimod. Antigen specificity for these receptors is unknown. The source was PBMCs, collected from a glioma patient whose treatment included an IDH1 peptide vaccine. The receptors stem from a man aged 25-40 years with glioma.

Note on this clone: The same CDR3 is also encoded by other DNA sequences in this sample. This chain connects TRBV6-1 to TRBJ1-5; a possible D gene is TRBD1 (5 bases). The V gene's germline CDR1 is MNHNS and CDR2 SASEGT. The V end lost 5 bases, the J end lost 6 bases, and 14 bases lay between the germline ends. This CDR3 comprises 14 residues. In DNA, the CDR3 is TGTGCCAGCAGTTGGACGGGGGAGGCTCAGCCCCAGCATTTT. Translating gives CASSWTGEAQPQHF.

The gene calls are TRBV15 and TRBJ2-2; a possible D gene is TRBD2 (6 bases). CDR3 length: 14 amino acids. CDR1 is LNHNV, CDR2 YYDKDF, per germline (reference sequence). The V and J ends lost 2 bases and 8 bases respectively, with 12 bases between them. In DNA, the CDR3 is TGTGCCACCAGCAGAACCGCCCGGGGGGGGGAGCTGTTTTTT. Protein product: CATSRTARGGELFF.

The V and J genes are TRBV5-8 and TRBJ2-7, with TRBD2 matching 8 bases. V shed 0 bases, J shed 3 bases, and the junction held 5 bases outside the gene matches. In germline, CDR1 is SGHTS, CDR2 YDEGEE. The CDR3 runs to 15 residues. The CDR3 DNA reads TGTGCCAGCAGCTTGGTTTTAGCGGGATTCTACGAGCAGTACTTC. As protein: CASSLVLAGFYEQYF. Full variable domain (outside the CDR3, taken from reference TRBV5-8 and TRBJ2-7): EAGVTQSPTHLIKTRGQQATLRCSPISGHTSVYWYQQALGLGLQFLLWYDEGEERNRGNFPPRFSGRQFPNYSSELNVNALELEDSALYLCASSLVLAGFYEQYFGPGTRLTVT.

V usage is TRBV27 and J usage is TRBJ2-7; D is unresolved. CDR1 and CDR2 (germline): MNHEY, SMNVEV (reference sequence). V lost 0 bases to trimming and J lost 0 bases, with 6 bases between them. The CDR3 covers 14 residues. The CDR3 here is CASSLSGRSYEQYF. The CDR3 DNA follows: TGTGCCAGCAGTTTATCTGGTCGCTCCTACGAGCAGTACTTC.

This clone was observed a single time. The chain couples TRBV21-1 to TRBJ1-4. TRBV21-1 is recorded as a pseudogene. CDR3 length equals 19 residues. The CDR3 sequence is CASSKGAVPLTTTNEKLFF. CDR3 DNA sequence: TGTGCCAGCAGCAAAGGAGCAGTTCCACTCACGACAACTAATGAAAAACTGTTTTTT.

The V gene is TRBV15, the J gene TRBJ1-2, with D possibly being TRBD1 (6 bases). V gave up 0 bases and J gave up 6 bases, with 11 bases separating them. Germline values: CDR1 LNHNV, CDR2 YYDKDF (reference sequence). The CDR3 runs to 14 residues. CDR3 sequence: CATSRDRAGDGYTF. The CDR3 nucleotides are TGTGCCACCAGCAGAGATCGGGCAGGGGATGGCTACACCTTC. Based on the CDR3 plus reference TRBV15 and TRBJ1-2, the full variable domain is DAMVIQNPRYQVTQFGKPVTLSCSQTLNHNVMYWYQQKSSQAPKLLFHYYDKDFNNEADTPDNFQSRRPNTSFCFLDIRSPGLGDTAMYLCATSRDRAGDGYTFGSGTRLTVV.

CDR3 nucleotide sequence: TGTGCCAGCAGTGAAGCGGGATTAAGCAATCAGCCCCAGCATTTT. This gives the protein CASSEAGLSNQPQHF. This chain connects TRBV2 to TRBJ1-5; D gene uncertain. CDR3 length equals 15 residues. The V and J ends lost 0 bases and 1 base respectively, with 7 bases between them. The V gene's germline CDR1 is SNHLY and CDR2 FYNNEI. Based on the CDR3 plus reference TRBV2 and TRBJ1-5, the full variable domain is EPEVTQTPSHQVTQMGQEVILRCVPISNHLYFYWYRQILGQKVEFLVSFYNNEISEKSEIFDDQFSVERPDGSNFTLKIRSTKLEDSAMYFCASSEAGLSNQPQHFGDGTRLSIL.

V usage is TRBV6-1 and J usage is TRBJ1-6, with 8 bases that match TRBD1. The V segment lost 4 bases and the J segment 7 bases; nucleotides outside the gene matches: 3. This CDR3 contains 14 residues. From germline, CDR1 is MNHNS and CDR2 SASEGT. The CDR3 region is CASSAGQENSPLHF. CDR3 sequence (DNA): TGTGCCAGCAGTGCGGGACAGGAGAATTCACCCCTCCACTTT.

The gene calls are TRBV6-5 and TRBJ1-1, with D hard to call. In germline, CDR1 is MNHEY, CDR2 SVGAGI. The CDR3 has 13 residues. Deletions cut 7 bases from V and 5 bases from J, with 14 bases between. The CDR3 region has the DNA TGTGCCAGCACCGGCGGGGTCAATACTGAAGCTTTCTTT. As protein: CASTGGVNTEAFF.

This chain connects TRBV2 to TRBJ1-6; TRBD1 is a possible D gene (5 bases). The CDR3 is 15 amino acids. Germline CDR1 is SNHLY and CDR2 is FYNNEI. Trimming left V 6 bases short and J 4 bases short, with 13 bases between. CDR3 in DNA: TGTGCCAGCAGAGGACGGGACTCTTATAATTCACCCCTCCACTTT. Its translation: CASRGRDSYNSPLHF.

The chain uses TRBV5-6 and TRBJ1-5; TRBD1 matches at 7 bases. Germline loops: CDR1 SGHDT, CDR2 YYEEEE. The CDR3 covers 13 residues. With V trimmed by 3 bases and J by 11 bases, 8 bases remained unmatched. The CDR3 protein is CASSYGTVGAQHF. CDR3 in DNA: TGTGCCAGCAGCTACGGGACAGTCGGAGCCCAGCATTTT. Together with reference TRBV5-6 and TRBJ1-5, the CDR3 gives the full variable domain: DAGVTQSPTHLIKTRGQQVTLRCSPKSGHDTVSWYQQALGQGPQFIFQYYEEEERQRGNFPDRFSGHQFPNYSSELNVNALLLGDSALYLCASSYGTVGAQHFGDGTRLSIL.

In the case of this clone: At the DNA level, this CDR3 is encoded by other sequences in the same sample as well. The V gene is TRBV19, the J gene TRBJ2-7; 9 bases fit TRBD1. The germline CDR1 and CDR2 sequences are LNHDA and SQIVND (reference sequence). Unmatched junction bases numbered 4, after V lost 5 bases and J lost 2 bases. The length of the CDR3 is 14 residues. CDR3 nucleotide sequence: TGTGCCAGTAGTCCGGGACAGGGTGCCTACGAGCAGTACTTC. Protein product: CASSPGQGAYEQYF.

In DNA form, the CDR3 reads TGTGCCAGTAGTCCCCTGAAGGGGACAGTAACCTACGAGCAGTACTTC. Translated, it gives CASSPLKGTVTYEQYF. The chain is built from TRBV19 and TRBJ2-7, with 7 bases aligning to TRBD1. V lost 5 bases, J lost 2 bases, and 12 bases stayed unmatched. CDR3 length: 16 amino acids. Germline CDR1 is LNHDA and CDR2 is SQIVND (reference sequence).

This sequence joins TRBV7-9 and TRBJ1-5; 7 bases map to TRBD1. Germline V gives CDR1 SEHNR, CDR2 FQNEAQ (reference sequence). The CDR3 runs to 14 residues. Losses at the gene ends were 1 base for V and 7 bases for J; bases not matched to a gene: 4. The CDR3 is CASSLGQGIQPQHF. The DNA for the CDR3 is TGTGCCAGCAGCTTAGGACAGGGAATACAGCCCCAGCATTTT. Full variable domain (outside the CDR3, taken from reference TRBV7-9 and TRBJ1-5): DTGVSQNPRHKITKRGQNVTFRCDPISEHNRLYWYRQTLGQGPEFLTYFQNEAQLEKSRLLSDRFSAERPKGSFSTLEIQRTEQGDSAMYLCASSLGQGIQPQHFGDGTRLSIL.

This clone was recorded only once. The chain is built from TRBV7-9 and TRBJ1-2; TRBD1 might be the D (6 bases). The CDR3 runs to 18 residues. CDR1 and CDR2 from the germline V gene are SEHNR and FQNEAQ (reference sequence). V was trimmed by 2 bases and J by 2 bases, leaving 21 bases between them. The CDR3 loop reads CASSLSADPLRGNYGYTF. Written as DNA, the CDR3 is TGTGCCAGCAGCTTATCGGCGGACCCATTAAGGGGGAACTATGGCTACACCTTC. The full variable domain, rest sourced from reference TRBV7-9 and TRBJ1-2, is DTGVSQNPRHKITKRGQNVTFRCDPISEHNRLYWYRQTLGQGPEFLTYFQNEAQLEKSRLLSDRFSAERPKGSFSTLEIQRTEQGDSAMYLCASSLSADPLRGNYGYTFGSGTRLTVV.

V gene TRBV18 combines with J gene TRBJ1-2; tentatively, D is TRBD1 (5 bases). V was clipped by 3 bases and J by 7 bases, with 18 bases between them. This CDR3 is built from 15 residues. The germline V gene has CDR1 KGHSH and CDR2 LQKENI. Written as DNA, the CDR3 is TGTGCCAGCTCACCTAGGGACGGGGATCCTGGTGGCTACACCTTC. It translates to CASSPRDGDPGGYTF.

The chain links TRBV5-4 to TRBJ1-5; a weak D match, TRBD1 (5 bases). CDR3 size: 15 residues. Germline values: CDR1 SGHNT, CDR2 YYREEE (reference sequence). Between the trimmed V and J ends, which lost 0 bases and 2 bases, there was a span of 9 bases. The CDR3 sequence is CASSLAPGGNQPQHF. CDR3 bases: TGTGCCAGCAGCTTGGCCCCGGGGGGCAATCAGCCCCAGCATTTT.

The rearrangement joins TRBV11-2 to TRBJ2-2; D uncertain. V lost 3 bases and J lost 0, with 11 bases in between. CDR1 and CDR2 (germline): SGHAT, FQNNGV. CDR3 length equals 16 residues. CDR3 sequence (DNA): TGTGCCAGCAGCTTCCGAGGCCCCGCGAACACCGGGGAGCTGTTTTTT. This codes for CASSFRGPANTGELFF.

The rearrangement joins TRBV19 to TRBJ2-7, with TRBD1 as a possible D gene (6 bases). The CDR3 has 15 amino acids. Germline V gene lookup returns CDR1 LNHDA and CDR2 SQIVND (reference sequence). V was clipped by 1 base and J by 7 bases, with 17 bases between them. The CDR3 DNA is TGTGCCAGTAGTATAGCCAGGGGTCAAACTCGGGAGCAGTACTTC. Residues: CASSIARGQTREQYF.

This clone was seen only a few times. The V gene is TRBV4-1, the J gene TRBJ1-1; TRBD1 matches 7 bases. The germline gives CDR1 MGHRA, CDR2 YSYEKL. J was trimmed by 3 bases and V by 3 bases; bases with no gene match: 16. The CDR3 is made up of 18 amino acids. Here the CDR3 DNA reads TGCGCCAGCAGCCAGGCCCAGGGGGTCCTATCGACTTACACTGAAGCTTTCTTT. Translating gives CASSQAQGVLSTYTEAFF.

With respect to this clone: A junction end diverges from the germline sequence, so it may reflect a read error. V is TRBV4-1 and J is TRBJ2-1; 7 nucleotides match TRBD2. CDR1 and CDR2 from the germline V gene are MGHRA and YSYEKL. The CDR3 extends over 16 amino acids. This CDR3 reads CASSQGAGDPYNEQFF. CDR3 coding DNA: TGCGCCAGCAGTCAAGGGGCGGGAGATCCCTACAATGAGCAGTTCTTC.